This T cell receptor beta chain emerged from a study of tissue T cells after allogeneic stem cell transplantation. Sample time point: mouse harvest day 14 after allogeneic transplant. Each mouse received 10^7 T-cell-depleted marrow cells plus 10^6 splenic CD5+ T cells by tail vein. B6 (H2b) cells into BALB/c (H2d) mice; tissues taken at day 7 or 14. Germline loops: CDR1 KGHTA, CDR2 FQNQQP. The CDR3 has 13 residues. As for this clone: Its antigen is unidentified. Gene names denote mouse genes. The CDR3 end is not reached by the read, which stops 1 residue before it; the germline J gene fills it in.

Data came from immunoSEQ multiplex PCR; TCRdb stores just in-frame clones and leaves some out. The sample includes thousands of clones, nearly 50% of them seen just once. General study points: Few T cell clones were shared across patients, but motif clusters showed tissue-specific shared signatures.

Sequencing used lymph node tissue. This chain joins TRBV23 and TRBJ2-7; the table gives TRBD1 as D, unverified against the DNA. The TCR comes from a female BALB/c mouse given C57BL/6 T cells with graft-versus-host disease after an allogeneic hematopoietic cell transplant. The sequenced CDR3 bases are TGCTCCAGCAGTCAAATCAGGGGGGATGAACAGTAC. Its protein is CSSSQIRGDEQY. The full CDR3 protein is CSSSQIRGDEQYF.